The table lists the clone carrying this T cell receptor (beta chain) with a few counts. What it recognizes is unknown. The sample comes from a study of T cell repertoires in cytomegalovirus infection. A single record per CDR3 protein comes from TCRdb applying MiXCR to the reads. Of roughly 920,000 distinct CDR3 sequences listed, 31% are singletons. This CDR3 contains 16 residues. The ends were cut back, 3 bases at V and 1 base at J, with 13 bases in the middle. Germline CDR1 and CDR2: MNHEY and SVGEGT. The J gene is TRBJ1-5, the V gene TRBV6-2 or TRBV6-3; D is perhaps TRBD1 (5 bases). The source of this sequence is a human donor in good health (CMV status not recorded). Some clones in this sample may be carry-over from other donors' samples. Material: cultured CD8+ T cells from PBMCs, obtained from culture after CMV antigen stimulation. CDR3 loop: CASSYSGRGSNQPQHF. CDR3 DNA sequence: TGTGCCAGCAGTTATTCCGGGAGGGGAAGCAATCAGCCCCAGCATTTT.